This entry features one TCR beta chain sequence. Its antigen is still unknown. The sample is drawn from a study of T cells expressing NK-cell markers. The overall study: Most of the eight sequenced donors were HCMV-seropositive; one was seronegative. Whole-study findings and limits: Whether expanded NKG2C+ T cell clones were HCMV-specific remained unclear. These clonotypes, the leaders elsewhere, also led the CD3+CD56-NKG2C+ fraction in a handful of donors. About 6 donors had dominant NKG2C+ clonotypes that comprised about 1.0-7.0% of their CD8+ T cells.

This CDR3 is 13 amino acids long. Germline lookup yields CDR1 SQVTM and CDR2 ANQGSEA. One entry per CDR3 protein, without DNA, is what TCRdb gives after re-calling the 5' RACE reads. Its clone listing holds 250,000 to 300,000 distinct CDR3 sequences. This TCR was sampled from a woman between 18 and 70 years old in good health. The chain couples TRBV29-1 to TRBJ2-3; TCRdb's D call of TRBD1 is untestable without DNA. The sample consisted of blood T cells: a sorted CD56 or NKG2C T cell subset, CD4+ or CD8+ T cells, or bulk PBMC T cells (not recorded which). The CDR3 reads CSGTGMYTDTQYF.